This T cell receptor beta chain was recovered during a study of blood T cell repertoires in COVID-19. Turning to the study itself: Both acute and convalescent COVID-19 samples were obtained from the United States, Italy and Spain.

This clone was found once. The V gene end was trimmed by 3 bases and the J gene end by 0 bases; junction bases not matched to a gene: 19. CDR3 length: 20 amino acids. Germline V gene lookup returns CDR1 MNHNS and CDR2 SASEGT. Generated by immunoSEQ multiplex PCR, the TCRdb table keeps only in-frame clones and is missing some. The table has about 12,000 clones, 85% to 90% seen once. The sequence came from an older woman with active COVID-19. Sequencing used peripheral blood. The chain has TRBV6-1 and TRBJ1-2; 7 nucleotides align to TRBD1. The CDR3 reads CASSDYWVRGRLIANYGYTF. As DNA, the CDR3 is TGTGCCAGCAGTGATTATTGGGTGAGGGGGCGGCTCATAGCTAACTATGGCTACACCTTC.